This T cell receptor beta chain was sequenced in a study of regulatory T cells in long-lasting Graves disease (dated by TCRdb to about 2021). Regarding the research as a whole: Persistent Graves' disease was defined as persistently positive TSH receptor autoantibodies together with antithyroid drug treatment for over 5 years. On average, persistent Graves' disease patients in the clinical cohort had been on antithyroid drugs for approximately 10 years. The study was registered as a clinical trial and conducted in China. Persistent Graves' disease patients were compared with newly diagnosed Graves' disease patients by peripheral blood TCR sequencing and RNA sequencing. A total of 35 or so samples were covered by TCR sequencing, comprising around 13 persistent and around 20 newly diagnosed Graves' disease patients.

What the work shows at the level of the full study, not this receptor alone: Peripheral blood alone was examined, since thyroid tissue, which constituted the primary lesion, could not be accessed. More public clonotypes were shared among persistent patients (2,741) than among newly diagnosed patients (roughly 1,000). Sequencing and analysis were restricted to the TCR beta chain. The small sample size was acknowledged by the authors as a limitation that may reduce accuracy. Preferential use of TRBV28, TRBJ1-2 and TRBJ2-5 was observed in persistent disease, whereas TRBV20-1 and TRBJ2-1 were favored in newly diagnosed disease. Compared with newly diagnosed patients, patients with persistent Graves' disease had lower TCR Shannon entropy and fewer highly expanded clones, which suggests clonal expansion.

Libraries were prepared through multiplex PCR. For sequencing, an Illumina HiSeq 4000 was employed. iRepertoire HTBI primers and Arm-PCR amplification of CDR3 regions were used to construct TCR beta libraries. Before sequencing, the PCR products went through gel purification. As for how the authors treated the data: Gene usage analysis of CDR3 amino acid clonotypes relied on the 60 to 65 TRBV and over 13 TRBJ segments identified across samples. COPE and FqMerger were used to merge the filtered high-quality paired reads into contigs. BLAST was used to align contigs to IMGT TRBV, TRBD and TRBJ reference genes, with CDR3 defined following IMGT. Any clonotype with a frequency above 0.1% was classified as a highly expanded clone. Repertoire diversity was measured by Shannon entropy, and V-J evenness by the Gini coefficient. A clonotype found in more than one individual was treated as public. TCRdb ran its own pipeline on the public reads, namely fastp trimming at Q25 and MiXCR clone calling, and kept in-frame beta chains. Rows with one shared CDR3 protein collapse into an entry with the most common genes and DNA. For this entry, the V and J calls and clone size follow TCRdb and not the study's own pipeline. In this sample the table shows hundreds of thousands of distinct CDR3 sequences, roughly a fifth of which occur a single time. The ten largest clones take up roughly 6.9% of the sample.

What the time point label conveys for this sample: persistent/refractory GD, antithyroid drugs over 5 years with positive TRAb. For both TCR sequencing and RNA sequencing, RNA was extracted from PBMCs in TRIzol. The diagnosis of Graves' disease followed American Thyroid Association guidelines. The patients came from an endocrinology department in Xi'an, China. Each patient gave about 10 milliliters of peripheral blood, collected in an EDTA anticoagulant tube. PBMCs were isolated by Ficoll Paque Plus density gradient separation without further T cell sorting. An Agilent 2100 Bioanalyzer and agarose gel were used to assess RNA quality, and a NanoDrop 2000 was used to measure RNA concentration. CDR1 MDHEN and CDR2 SYDVKM were looked up in the germline V gene. From V the trimming removes 11 bases and from J it removes 5 bases, while the gene matches leave 12 bases of the junction unaccounted for. Including the terminal cysteine and phenylalanine, the CDR3 comprises 13 residues. The retained sequence is limited to the CDR3, 39 bases, with the frame set at the first base.

In its sample, this clonotype was seen many times. Its antigen remains undetermined. Per-nucleotide qualities are absent, and no much larger clonotype sits a single base away. The rearranged chain carries TRBV28 and TRBJ2-7, and TRBD1 matches 7 of the central bases. The source is a female donor with Graves disease. The sequencing used peripheral blood mononuclear cells (PBMCs), collected when the disease was refractory, from a patient treated with antithyroid drugs. The CDR3 protein sequence reads: CAARQGGLNEQYF. The DNA is as follows: TGTGCCGCCAGACAGGGTGGTCTCAACGAGCAGTACTTC. Supplemented by the reference TRBV28 and TRBJ2-7 proteins around the CDR3, the complete variable domain is DVKVTQSSRYLVKRTGEKVFLECVQDMDHENMFWYRQDPGLGLRLIYFSYDVKMKEKGDIPEGYSVSREKKERFSLILESASTNQTSMYLCAARQGGLNEQYFGPGTRLTVT.